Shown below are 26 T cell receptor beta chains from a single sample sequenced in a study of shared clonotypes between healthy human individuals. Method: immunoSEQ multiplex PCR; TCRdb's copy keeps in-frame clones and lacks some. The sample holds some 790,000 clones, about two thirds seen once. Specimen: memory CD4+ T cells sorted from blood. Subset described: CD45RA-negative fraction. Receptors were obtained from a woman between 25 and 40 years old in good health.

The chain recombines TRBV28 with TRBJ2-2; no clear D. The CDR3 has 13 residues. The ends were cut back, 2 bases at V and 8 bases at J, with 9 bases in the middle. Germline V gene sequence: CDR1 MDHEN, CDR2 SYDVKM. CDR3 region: CASSLAGLGELFF. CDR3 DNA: TGTGCCAGCAGTTTAGCCGGTCTTGGGGAGCTGTTTTTT.

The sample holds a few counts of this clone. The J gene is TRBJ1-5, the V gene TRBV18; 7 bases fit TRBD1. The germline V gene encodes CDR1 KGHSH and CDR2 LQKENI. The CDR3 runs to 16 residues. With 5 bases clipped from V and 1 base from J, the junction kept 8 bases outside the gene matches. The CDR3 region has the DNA TGTGCCAGCTCAACCGCTCCACAGGGGAGCAATCAGCCCCAGCATTTT. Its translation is CASSTAPQGSNQPQHF.

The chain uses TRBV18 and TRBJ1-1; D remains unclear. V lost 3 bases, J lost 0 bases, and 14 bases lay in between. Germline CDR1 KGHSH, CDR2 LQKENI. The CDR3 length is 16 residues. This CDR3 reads CASSPPNVGVNTEAFF. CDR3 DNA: TGTGCCAGCTCACCCCCCAATGTGGGAGTGAACACTGAAGCTTTCTTT.

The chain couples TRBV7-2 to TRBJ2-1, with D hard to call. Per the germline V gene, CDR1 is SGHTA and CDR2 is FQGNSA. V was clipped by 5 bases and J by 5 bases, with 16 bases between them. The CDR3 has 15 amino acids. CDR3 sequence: CASSQVALVNNEQFF. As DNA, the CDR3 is TGTGCCAGCAGCCAGGTGGCCTTAGTAAACAATGAGCAGTTCTTC. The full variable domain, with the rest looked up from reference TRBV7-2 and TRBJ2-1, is GAGVSQSPSNKVTEKGKDVELRCDPISGHTALYWYRQSLGQGLEFLIYFQGNSAPDKSGLPSDRFSAERTGGSVSTLTIQRTQQEDSAVYLCASSQVALVNNEQFFGPGTRLTVL.

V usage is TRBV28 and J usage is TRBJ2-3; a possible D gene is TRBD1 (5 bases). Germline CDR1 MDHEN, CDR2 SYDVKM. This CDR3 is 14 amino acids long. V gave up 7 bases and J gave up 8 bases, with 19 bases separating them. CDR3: CASILHRLSGTQYF. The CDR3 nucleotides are TGTGCCAGCATTCTCCACAGGCTGTCGGGTACGCAGTATTTT.

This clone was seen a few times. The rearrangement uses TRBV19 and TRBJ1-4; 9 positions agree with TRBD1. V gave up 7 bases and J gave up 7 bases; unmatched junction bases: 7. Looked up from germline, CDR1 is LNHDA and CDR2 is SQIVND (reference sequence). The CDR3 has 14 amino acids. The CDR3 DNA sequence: TGTGCCAGTACTCTGGACAGGGGTAGTGAAAAACTGTTTTTT. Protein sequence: CASTLDRGSEKLFF.

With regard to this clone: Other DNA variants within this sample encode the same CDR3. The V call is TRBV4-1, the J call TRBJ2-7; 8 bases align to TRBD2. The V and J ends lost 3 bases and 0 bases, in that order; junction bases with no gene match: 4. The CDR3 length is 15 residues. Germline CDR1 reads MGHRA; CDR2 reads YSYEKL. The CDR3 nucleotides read TGCGCCAGCAGCCAGCCTACTAGCGGCTCCTACGAGCAGTACTTC. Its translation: CASSQPTSGSYEQYF.

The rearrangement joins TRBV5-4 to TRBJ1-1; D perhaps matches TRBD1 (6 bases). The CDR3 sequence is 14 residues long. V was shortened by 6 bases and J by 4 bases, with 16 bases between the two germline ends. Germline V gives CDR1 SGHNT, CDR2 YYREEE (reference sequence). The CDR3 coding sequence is TGTGCCAGCAAAAGTCAGGGGTATGCCACTGAAGCTTTCTTT. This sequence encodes CASKSQGYATEAFF. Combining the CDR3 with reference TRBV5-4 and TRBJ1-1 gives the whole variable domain ETGVTQSPTHLIKTRGQQVTLRCSSQSGHNTVSWYQQALGQGPQFIFQYYREEENGRGNFPPRFSGLQFPNYSSELNVNALELDDSALYLCASKSQGYATEAFFGQGTRLTVV.

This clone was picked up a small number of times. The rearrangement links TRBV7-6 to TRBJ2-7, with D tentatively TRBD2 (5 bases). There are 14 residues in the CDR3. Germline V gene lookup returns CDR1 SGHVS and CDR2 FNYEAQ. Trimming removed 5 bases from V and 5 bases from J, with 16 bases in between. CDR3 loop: CASSPAVVNNEQYF. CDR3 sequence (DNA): TGTGCCAGCAGCCCAGCGGTGGTGAATAACGAGCAGTACTTC.

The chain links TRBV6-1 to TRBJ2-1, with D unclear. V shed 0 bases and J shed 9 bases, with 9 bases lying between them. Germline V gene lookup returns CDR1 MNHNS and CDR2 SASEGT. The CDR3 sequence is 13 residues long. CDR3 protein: CASSEARVSEQFF. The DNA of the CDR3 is TGTGCCAGCAGTGAAGCCCGGGTTAGTGAGCAGTTCTTC.

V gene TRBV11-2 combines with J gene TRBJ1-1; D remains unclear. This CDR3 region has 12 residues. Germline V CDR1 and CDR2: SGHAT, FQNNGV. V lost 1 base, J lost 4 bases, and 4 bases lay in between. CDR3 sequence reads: CASSLAVTEAFF. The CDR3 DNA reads TGTGCCAGCAGCTTAGCAGTCACTGAAGCTTTCTTT.

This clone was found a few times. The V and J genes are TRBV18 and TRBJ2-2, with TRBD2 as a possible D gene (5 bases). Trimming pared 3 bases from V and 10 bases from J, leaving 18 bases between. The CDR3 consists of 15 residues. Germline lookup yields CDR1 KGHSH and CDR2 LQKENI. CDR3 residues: CASSPERATRAELFF. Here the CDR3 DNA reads TGTGCCAGCTCACCGGAGAGGGCCACTCGGGCGGAGCTGTTTTTT.

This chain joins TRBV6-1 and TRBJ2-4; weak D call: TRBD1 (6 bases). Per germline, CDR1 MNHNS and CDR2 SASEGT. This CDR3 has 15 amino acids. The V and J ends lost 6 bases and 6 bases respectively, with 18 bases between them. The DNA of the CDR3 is TGTGCCAGCAGCCGGGAAGGGAACAGGGTAAACATTCAGTACTTC. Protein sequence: CASSREGNRVNIQYF.

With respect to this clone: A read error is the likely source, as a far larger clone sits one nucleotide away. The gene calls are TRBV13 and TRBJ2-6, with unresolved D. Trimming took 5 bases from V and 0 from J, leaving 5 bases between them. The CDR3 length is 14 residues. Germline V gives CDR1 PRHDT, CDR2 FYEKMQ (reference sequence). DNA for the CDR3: TGTGCCAGCAGCCGCAGCTCTGGGGCCAACGTCCTGACTTTC. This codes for CASSRSSGANVLTF.

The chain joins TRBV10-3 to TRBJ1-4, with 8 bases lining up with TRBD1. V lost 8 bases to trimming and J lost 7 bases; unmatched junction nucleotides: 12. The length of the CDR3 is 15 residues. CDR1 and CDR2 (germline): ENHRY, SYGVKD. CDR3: CAIGIGQGEFEKLFF. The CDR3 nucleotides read TGTGCCATCGGGATCGGACAGGGTGAATTTGAAAAACTGTTTTTT.

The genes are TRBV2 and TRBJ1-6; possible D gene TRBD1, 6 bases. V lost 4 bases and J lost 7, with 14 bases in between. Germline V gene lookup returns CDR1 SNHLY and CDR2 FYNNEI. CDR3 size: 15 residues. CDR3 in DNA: TGTGCCAGCAGTGCGGCTCTACAGGGAAATTCACCCCTCCACTTT. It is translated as CASSAALQGNSPLHF.

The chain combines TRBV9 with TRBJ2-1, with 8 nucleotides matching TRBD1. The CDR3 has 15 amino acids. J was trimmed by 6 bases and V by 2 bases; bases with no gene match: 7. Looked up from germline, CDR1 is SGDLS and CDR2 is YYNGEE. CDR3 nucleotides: TGTGCCAGCAGCGTGGGGGACAGGAAGGGCAATGAGCAGTTCTTC. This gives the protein CASSVGDRKGNEQFF.

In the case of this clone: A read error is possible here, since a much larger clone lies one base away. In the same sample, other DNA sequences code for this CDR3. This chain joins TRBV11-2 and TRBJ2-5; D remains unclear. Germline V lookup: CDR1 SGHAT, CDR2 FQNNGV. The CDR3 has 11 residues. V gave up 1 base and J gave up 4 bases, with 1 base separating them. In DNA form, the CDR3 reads TGTGCCAGCAGCTTAGGAGAGACCCAGTACTTC. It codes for CASSLGETQYF.

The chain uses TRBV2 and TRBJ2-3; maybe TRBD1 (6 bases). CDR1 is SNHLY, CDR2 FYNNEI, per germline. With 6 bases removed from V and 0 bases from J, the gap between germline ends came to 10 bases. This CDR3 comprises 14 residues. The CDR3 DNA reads TGTGCCAGCAGCCGGACAGTGAGCACAGATACGCAGTATTTT. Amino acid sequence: CASSRTVSTDTQYF.

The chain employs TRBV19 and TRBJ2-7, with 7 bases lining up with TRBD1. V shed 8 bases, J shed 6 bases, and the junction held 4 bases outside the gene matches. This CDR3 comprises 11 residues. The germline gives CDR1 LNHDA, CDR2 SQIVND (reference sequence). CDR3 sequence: CASEQGSEQYF. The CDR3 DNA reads TGTGCCAGTGAACAGGGGAGCGAGCAGTACTTC.

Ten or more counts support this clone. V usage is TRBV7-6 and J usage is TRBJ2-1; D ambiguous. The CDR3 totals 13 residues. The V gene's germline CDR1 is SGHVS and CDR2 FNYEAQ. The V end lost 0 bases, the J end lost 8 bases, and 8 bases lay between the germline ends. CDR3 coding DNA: TGTGCCAGCAGCTTAGCTAGTCGCGATGAGCAGTTCTTC. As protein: CASSLASRDEQFF.

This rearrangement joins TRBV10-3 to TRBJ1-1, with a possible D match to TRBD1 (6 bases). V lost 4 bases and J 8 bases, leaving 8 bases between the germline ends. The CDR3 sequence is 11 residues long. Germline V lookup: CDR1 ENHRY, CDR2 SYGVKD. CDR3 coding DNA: TGTGCCATCAGTGCCGGGACAGAAGCTTTCTTT. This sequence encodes CAISAGTEAFF.

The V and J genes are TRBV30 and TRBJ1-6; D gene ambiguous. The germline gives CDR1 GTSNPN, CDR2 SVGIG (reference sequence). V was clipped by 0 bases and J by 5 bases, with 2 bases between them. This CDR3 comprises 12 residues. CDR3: CAWSVNNSPLHF. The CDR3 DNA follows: TGTGCCTGGAGTGTCAATAATTCACCCCTCCACTTT.

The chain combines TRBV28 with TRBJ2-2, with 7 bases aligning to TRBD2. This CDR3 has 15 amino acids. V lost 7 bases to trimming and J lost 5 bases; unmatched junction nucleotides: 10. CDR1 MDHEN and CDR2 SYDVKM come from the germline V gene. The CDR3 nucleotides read TGTGCCAGCACTCTCGGTGGGAGGGAGACCGGGGAGCTGTTTTTT. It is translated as CASTLGGRETGELFF.

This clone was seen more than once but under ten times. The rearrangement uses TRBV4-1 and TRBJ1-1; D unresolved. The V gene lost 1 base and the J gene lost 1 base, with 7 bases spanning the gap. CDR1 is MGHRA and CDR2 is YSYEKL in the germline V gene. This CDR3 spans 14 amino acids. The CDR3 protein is CASSQGYRNTEAFF. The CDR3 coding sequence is TGCGCCAGCAGCCAAGGGTACAGGAACACTGAAGCTTTCTTT.

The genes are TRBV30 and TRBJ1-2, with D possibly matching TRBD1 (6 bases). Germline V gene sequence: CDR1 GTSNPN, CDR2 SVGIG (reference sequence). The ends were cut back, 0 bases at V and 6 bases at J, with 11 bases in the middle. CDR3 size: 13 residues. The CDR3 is CAWSVQGGDGYTF. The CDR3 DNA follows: TGTGCCTGGAGTGTACAAGGGGGTGATGGCTACACCTTC.